One sample yielded the 30 T cell receptor beta chains listed below, sequenced in a study of CD8 T cells in Susac syndrome. Reverse transcription of about 0.5 to 1 ug RNA was performed with random hexamers. TCRdb reanalysed the immunoSEQ multiplex PCR reads using MiXCR and keeps one entry per CDR3 protein. This table has 200,000 to 250,000 distinct CDR3 sequences, around 93% appearing once. What was sequenced was CD4+ T cells from PBMCs. The receptors originated from a human donor with multiple sclerosis.

The chain is built from TRBV5-1 and TRBJ1-2; no definite D call. The germline V and J ends were trimmed by 0 bases and 0 bases, with 12 bases remaining between them. Germline assignment: CDR1 SGHRS and CDR2 YFSETQ. The CDR3 loop spans 16 amino acids. Here the CDR3 reads CASSLGLKTANYGYTF. CDR3 in DNA: TGCGCCAGCAGCTTGGGACTCAAAACGGCTAACTATGGCTACACCTTC. Full variable domain (remainder filled in from reference TRBV5-1 and TRBJ1-2): KAGVTQTPRYLIKTRGQQVTLSCSPISGHRSVSWYQQTPGQGLQFLFEYFSETQRNKGNFPGRFSGRQFSNSRSEMNVSTLELGDSALYLCASSLGLKTANYGYTFGSGTRLTVV.

V usage is TRBV5-1 and J usage is TRBJ2-7; tentatively, D is TRBD2 (6 bases). The V gene lost 1 base and the J gene lost 6 bases, with 14 bases spanning the gap. Germline V gives CDR1 SGHRS, CDR2 YFSETQ. This CDR3 spans 14 amino acids. The DNA of the CDR3 is TGCGCCAGCAGCTTGACGGTGGGGGGTTCCGAGCAGTACTTC. Translated: CASSLTVGGSEQYF.

J is TRBJ1-5 and V is TRBV7-3, with D possibly TRBD1 on 5 matching bases. The CDR3 contains 15 residues. Between the trimmed V and J ends, which lost 0 bases and 5 bases, there was a span of 11 bases. CDR1 and CDR2 (germline): SGHTA, FQGTGA. The CDR3: CASSLTGDQDQPQHF. The CDR3 bases are TGTGCCAGCAGCTTAACCGGGGACCAGGATCAGCCCCAGCATTTT.

Here the CDR3 reads CASSLVASGGTNTGELFF. The CDR3 coding sequence is TGTGCCAGCAGCTTAGTCGCTAGCGGGGGTACCAACACCGGGGAGCTGTTTTTT. The chain is built from TRBV7-2 and TRBJ2-2; 10 bases line up with TRBD2. The CDR3 totals 18 residues. V was clipped by 1 base and J by 2 bases; unmatched bases: 7. From germline, CDR1 is SGHTA and CDR2 FQGNSA.

V is TRBV27 and J is TRBJ2-1, with 7 bases matching TRBD2. The CDR3 extends over 16 amino acids. Germline lookup yields CDR1 MNHEY and CDR2 SMNVEV (reference sequence). J gave up 3 bases and V 5 bases, and 10 bases lay outside the gene matches. The CDR3 reads CASSLQSPSGYNEQFF. The CDR3 coding sequence is TGTGCCAGCAGTCTCCAGTCGCCTAGCGGCTACAATGAGCAGTTCTTC.

The chain has TRBV11-1 and TRBJ2-5; D unclear. CDR1 is SGHAT, CDR2 FQDESV, per germline (reference sequence). CDR3 length equals 14 residues. Trimming pared 5 bases from V and 4 bases from J, leaving 14 bases between. CDR3 DNA sequence: TGTGCCAGCAGCCCCCCTGGGCGTGGAGAGACCCAGTACTTC. Its protein product is CASSPPGRGETQYF.

This sequence joins TRBV5-1 and TRBJ1-6, with 7 bases identical to TRBD1. After removal of 7 bases from V and 10 bases from J, the junction contained 8 bases not matched to a gene. The CDR3 consists of 13 residues. Germline-derived CDR1 and CDR2 are SGHRS and YFSETQ. CDR3 protein: CASPGRGRSPLHF. CDR3 sequence (DNA): TGCGCCAGCCCCGGGAGGGGGCGATCACCCCTCCACTTT.

The chain has TRBV6-1 and TRBJ2-7, with TRBD1 matching 8 bases. In germline, CDR1 is MNHNS, CDR2 SASEGT. The CDR3 spans 14 residues. J lost 2 bases, V lost 7 bases, and 7 bases had no gene match. CDR3 DNA sequence: TGTGCCAGCACCCGGGACAGGATGACCTACGAGCAGTACGTC. It yields the protein CASTRDRMTYEQYV.

This clonotype was seen just once. The chain recombines TRBV30 with TRBJ1-5; the D gene is possibly TRBD1 (5 bases). From germline, CDR1 is GTSNPN and CDR2 SVGIG (reference sequence). Trimming took 3 bases from V and 3 from J, leaving 12 bases between them. The CDR3 is 14 residues long. CDR3 DNA sequence: TGTGCCTGGAGCGGGAACAGGAACAATCAGCCCCAGCATTTT. Translating it yields CAWSGNRNNQPQHF. The full variable domain, rest sourced from reference TRBV30 and TRBJ1-5, is SQTIHQWPATLVQPVGSPLSLECTVEGTSNPNLYWYRQAAGRGLQLLFYSVGIGQISSEVPQNLSASRPQDRQFILSSKKLLLSDSGFYLCAWSGNRNNQPQHFGDGTRLSIL.

This chain uses TRBV7-9 with TRBJ1-2; tentative D call: TRBD1 (5 bases). V gave up 1 base and J gave up 2 bases, with 8 bases separating them. The germline V gene encodes CDR1 SEHNR and CDR2 FQNEAQ (reference sequence). The CDR3 runs to 14 residues. The DNA of the CDR3 is TGTGCCAGCAGCTTAGAACAGGTCAACTATGGCTACACCTTC. It specifies CASSLEQVNYGYTF.

This chain connects TRBV5-6 to TRBJ2-5; weak D call: TRBD2 (6 bases). Trimming pared 2 bases from V and 5 bases from J, leaving 10 bases between. The length of the CDR3 is 13 residues. Germline values: CDR1 SGHDT, CDR2 YYEEEE. CDR3 sequence reads: CASSFAGRETQYF. The CDR3 bases are TGTGCCAGCAGCTTTGCGGGGCGGGAGACCCAGTACTTC. The whole variable domain, filled in from reference TRBV5-6 and TRBJ2-5, reads DAGVTQSPTHLIKTRGQQVTLRCSPKSGHDTVSWYQQALGQGPQFIFQYYEEEERQRGNFPDRFSGHQFPNYSSELNVNALLLGDSALYLCASSFAGRETQYFGPGTRLLVL.

The chain employs TRBV20-1 and TRBJ2-3; D unclear. The V gene's germline CDR1 is DFQATT and CDR2 SNEGSKA (reference sequence). V dropped 0 bases and J dropped 8 bases, with 18 bases sitting between them. There are 15 residues in the CDR3. CDR3 loop: CSARDGLPPSGTQYF. The CDR3 DNA sequence: TGCAGTGCTAGAGACGGCTTGCCCCCCTCCGGTACGCAGTATTTT.

This clonotype was seen only once. This sequence joins TRBV20-1 and TRBJ2-1, with D tentatively TRBD1 (6 bases). Germline assignment: CDR1 DFQATT and CDR2 SNEGSKA (reference sequence). The CDR3 runs 14 residues. V gave up 6 bases and J gave up 5 bases, with 17 bases separating them. CDR3 coding DNA: TGCAGTGCCGAGACAGGTAGAGTCAACAATGAGCAGTTCTTC. Amino acid sequence: CSAETGRVNNEQFF.

The V call is TRBV29-1, the J call TRBJ1-2, with D possibly being TRBD1 (5 bases). The germline V gene encodes CDR1 SQVTM and CDR2 ANQGSEA. Trimming left V 7 bases short and J 2 bases short, with 11 bases between. This CDR3 has 12 amino acids. CDR3 region: CSGGTANYGYTF. CDR3 nucleotides: TGCAGCGGTGGGACGGCCAACTATGGCTACACCTTC.

DNA of the CDR3: TGTGCCAGAAACTGGGACAACTCCTACGAGCAGTACTTC. It specifies CARNWDNSYEQYF. J is TRBJ2-7 and V is TRBV27, with D tentatively TRBD1 (6 bases). The CDR3 has 13 residues. The V gene lost 9 bases and the J gene lost 0 bases, with 12 bases spanning the gap. The germline gives CDR1 MNHEY, CDR2 SMNVEV (reference sequence).

CDR3 DNA sequence: TGCGCCAGCAGCTTGGTTGCAGGGGATGTATACAATGAGCAGTTCTTC. It encodes CASSLVAGDVYNEQFF. The V and J genes are TRBV5-1 and TRBJ2-1; D is perhaps TRBD1 (6 bases). V lost 0 bases, J lost 4 bases, and 14 bases lay in between. The CDR3 loop spans 16 amino acids. The germline gives CDR1 SGHRS, CDR2 YFSETQ.

The chain carries TRBV6-1 and TRBJ2-7; D possibly corresponds to TRBD1 (5 bases). The CDR3 runs to 15 residues. Trimming left V 3 bases short and J 0 bases short, with 12 bases between. Germline CDR1 MNHNS, CDR2 SASEGT. CDR3 sequence reads: CASSETAISSYEQYV. CDR3 coding DNA: TGTGCCAGCAGTGAGACAGCTATATCCTCCTACGAGCAGTACGTC.

The genes are TRBV30 and TRBJ1-1; TRBD1 might be the D (5 bases). With 4 bases removed from V and 6 bases from J, the gap between germline ends came to 9 bases. The CDR3 consists of 11 residues. CDR1 and CDR2 from the germline V gene are GTSNPN and SVGIG (reference sequence). The CDR3 protein is CAWTVGAEAFF. As DNA, the CDR3 is TGTGCCTGGACCGTAGGGGCTGAAGCTTTCTTT.

CDR3 in amino acids: CASSRDTASYEQYF. The DNA of the CDR3 is TGTGCCAGCAGCCGCGACACAGCCTCCTACGAGCAGTACTTC. The V call is TRBV28, the J call TRBJ2-7; D not certain. The CDR3 loop spans 14 amino acids. Germline V gene sequence: CDR1 MDHEN, CDR2 SYDVKM. Trimming pared 6 bases from V and 0 bases from J, leaving 12 bases between.

The chain joins TRBV20-1 to TRBJ2-3; no clear D gene. The V gene lost 5 bases and the J gene lost 2 bases, with 11 bases spanning the gap. Germline values: CDR1 DFQATT, CDR2 SNEGSKA (reference sequence). The CDR3 is 13 amino acids. The CDR3 sequence: CSAHQAFTDTQYF. The DNA for the CDR3 is TGCAGTGCTCACCAGGCCTTCACAGATACGCAGTATTTT.

The V and J genes are TRBV7-8 and TRBJ2-7; no firm D call. The CDR3 runs 12 residues. The germline CDR1 and CDR2 sequences are SGHVS and FQNEAQ. Trimming stripped 7 bases from V and 6 bases from J, with 13 bases between. CDR3: CASTPGPLEQYF. In nucleotides, the CDR3 is TGTGCCAGCACCCCCGGACCCCTCGAGCAGTACTTC. The full variable domain, with the rest looked up from reference TRBV7-8 and TRBJ2-7, is GAGVSQSPRYKVAKRGQDVALRCDPISGHVSLFWYQQALGQGPEFLTYFQNEAQLDKSGLPSDRFFAERPEGSVSTLKIQRTQQEDSAVYLCASTPGPLEQYFGPGTRLTVT.

V and J are TRBV30 and TRBJ1-2, with D unresolved. Germline assignment: CDR1 GTSNPN and CDR2 SVGIG (reference sequence). Trimming left V 2 bases short and J 8 bases short, with 18 bases between. The CDR3 length is 14 residues. In nucleotides, the CDR3 is TGTGCCTGGAGTTGGAGGCCCCGGGAGGAGGGCTACACCTTC. This encodes CAWSWRPREEGYTF.

The genes are TRBV23-1 and TRBJ2-3; D call uncertain. TRBV23-1 is recorded as an ORF, its role being uncertain. The CDR3 totals 15 residues. Trimming pared 1 base from V and 4 bases from J, leaving 12 bases between. The CDR3 spells CASSQYWRVADTQYF. The CDR3 bases are TGCGCCAGCAGTCAATATTGGAGAGTGGCAGATACGCAGTATTTT.

The rearrangement joins TRBV29-1 to TRBJ1-2; possibly TRBD1 for D (5 bases). The CDR3 length is 15 residues. Trimming took off 4 bases at V and 1 base at J, with 16 bases between the two ends. The germline V gene has CDR1 SQVTM and CDR2 ANQGSEA. CDR3: CSVVGDPSFNYGYTF. The CDR3 coding sequence is TGCAGCGTTGTAGGGGACCCTAGTTTTAACTATGGCTACACCTTC.

CDR3 bases: TGTGCCGGGCTGGTTCCGGGACAGGGTTCTGAAGCTTTCTTT. Protein: CAGLVPGQGSEAFF. This sequence joins TRBV7-9 and TRBJ1-1, with TRBD1 identical over 9 bases. The V and J ends lost 11 bases and 6 bases, in that order; junction bases with no gene match: 13. Per germline, CDR1 SEHNR and CDR2 FQNEAQ (reference sequence). The CDR3 covers 14 residues.

The rearrangement links TRBV5-1 to TRBJ2-2; 8 bases are a match to TRBD2. Germline CDR1 SGHRS, CDR2 YFSETQ. Trimming removed 4 bases from V and 3 bases from J; junction bases left unmatched: 5. The CDR3 runs 15 residues. CDR3 sequence: CASSPGGLYTGELFF. DNA of the CDR3: TGCGCCAGCAGCCCGGGGGGGCTTTACACCGGGGAGCTGTTTTTT.

This chain uses TRBV19 with TRBJ2-5; 8 bases map to TRBD1. The V gene's germline CDR1 is LNHDA and CDR2 SQIVND (reference sequence). Trimming took 3 bases from V and 1 from J; bases not matched to a gene: 1. There are 14 residues in the CDR3. The CDR3 loop reads CASSITGGQETQYF. The CDR3 DNA follows: TGTGCCAGTAGTATCACAGGGGGCCAAGAGACCCAGTACTTC.

The rearrangement links TRBV25-1 to TRBJ1-5; the match to TRBD1 covers 9 bases. The CDR3 loop spans 17 amino acids. The germline V gene encodes CDR1 MGHDK and CDR2 SYGVNS. The ends lost 4 bases at V and 2 bases at J; junction bases unmatched: 9. In DNA form, the CDR3 reads TGTGCCAGCAGTGCCACCGGGACAGGGCGCGGCAATCAGCCCCAGCATTTT. Its translation: CASSATGTGRGNQPQHF. The whole variable domain, filled in from reference TRBV25-1 and TRBJ1-5, reads EADIYQTPRYLVIGTGKKITLECSQTMGHDKMYWYQQDPGMELHLIHYSYGVNSTEKGDLSSESTVSRIRTEHFPLTLESARPSHTSQYLCASSATGTGRGNQPQHFGDGTRLSIL.

This clonotype was seen more than once but under ten times. The chain uses TRBV6-6 and TRBJ2-5; D is unclear. The CDR3 is made up of 12 amino acids. V was shortened by 0 bases and J by 5 bases, with 4 bases between the two germline ends. Germline values: CDR1 MNHNY, CDR2 SVGAGI (reference sequence). CDR3 region: CASSYSIETQYF. CDR3 in DNA: TGTGCCAGCAGTTACTCGATTGAGACCCAGTACTTC.

This clonotype has more than one count but fewer than ten. The genes are TRBV29-1 and TRBJ2-1; TRBD1 is a possible D gene (6 bases). Germline V gene sequence: CDR1 SQVTM, CDR2 ANQGSEA. Trimming took 6 bases from V and 3 from J, leaving 9 bases between them. CDR3 length: 12 residues. DNA for the CDR3: TGCAGCGTGGAACAGGGCTACAATGAGCAGTTCTTC. Translated, it gives CSVEQGYNEQFF.